This T cell receptor (beta chain) was obtained from a study of blood T cell repertoires in COVID-19. Study details: PBMCs, B-cell-depleted T cells, or T cells were the source of the cDNA or gDNA that made up the material.

V lost 0 bases, J lost 1 base, and 4 bases stayed unmatched. Germline V gives CDR1 SGHRS, CDR2 YFSETQ. The CDR3 has 16 residues. Original methodology: Reference gene primer amplification gave nucleated cell count estimates. This table comes from immunoSEQ multiplex PCR, and its TCRdb copy is limited to in-frame clones, with some not included. V, J and clone size reflect that table, while D and trimming were determined from the DNA. The table records 250,000 to 300,000 clones, around 87% of them present only once. This rearrangement joins TRBV5-1 to TRBJ2-1; TRBD2 matches at 7 bases. The sequenced material came from peripheral blood. The sequence derives from a man aged 18-30 years with active or convalescent COVID-19. CDR3 sequence reads: CASSLESSGSYNEQFF. CDR3 DNA: TGCGCCAGCAGCTTGGAATCTAGCGGTTCCTACAATGAGCAGTTCTTC.